What follows describes a single T cell receptor beta chain. This record comes from a study of blood T cell repertoires in COVID-19. Only in-frame clones appear in the TCRdb table, and some are missing; sequencing was by immunoSEQ multiplex PCR. The data show fewer than 450,000 clones, approximately 85% seen once. The V and J ends lost 2 bases and 0 bases respectively, with 8 bases between them. CDR3 length equals 16 residues. Germline assignment: CDR1 MNHNS and CDR2 SASEGT. This clonotype originated in a woman in her forties with acute COVID-19. V is TRBV6-1 and J is TRBJ1-6, with D unclear. Sequencing was performed on PBMCs or T cells enriched from blood (not recorded which). CDR3 coding DNA: TGTGCCAGCAGTGAATTTGTCAGCTCCTATAATTCACCCCTCCACTTT. Translation: CASSEFVSSYNSPLHF.